A single sample gave rise to the 10 T cell receptor beta chains below, sequenced in a study of blood T cells in healthy people across ages. The second PCR ran about 6 to 12 cycles with a sample-barcoded 5' primer and J-beta primers. TCRdb independently ran MiXCR on the 5' RACE reads; one entry per CDR3 protein. The repertoire includes over 500,000 distinct CDR3 sequences, 40% to 65% of them detected once, and about 13% sits in the top ten. Input material: blood. Every receptor here comes from an elderly woman in good health.

The chain has TRBV7-2 and TRBJ2-7, with 14 bases aligning to TRBD2. Looked up from germline, CDR1 is SGHTA and CDR2 is FQGNSA. The CDR3 contains 17 residues. V lost 5 bases, J lost 6 bases, and 12 bases stayed unmatched. DNA of the CDR3: TGTGCCAGCAGCCACCCGGGACTAGCGGGAGTCCCTCTCGAGCAGTACTTC. It translates to CASSHPGLAGVPLEQYF.

In the case of this clonotype: Germline is not matched at one junction end, which may reflect a read error. This rearrangement joins TRBV6-1 to TRBJ2-7; D perhaps matches TRBD1 (5 bases). This CDR3 spans 17 amino acids. Germline V lookup: CDR1 MNHNS, CDR2 SASEGT. CDR3 region: CASSEAIMGRSPYKQYF. The CDR3, as DNA: TGTGCCAGCAGTGAAGCTATAATGGGGCGCAGCCCCTACAAGCAGTACTTC.

V and J are TRBV7-2 and TRBJ1-1, with D possibly TRBD1 on 5 matching bases. The CDR3 has 14 residues. V was shortened by 2 bases and J by 4 bases, with 11 bases between the two germline ends. CDR1 and CDR2 (germline): SGHTA, FQGNSA. CDR3 loop: CASSLRGIGTEAFF. CDR3 DNA: TGTGCCAGCAGCTTAAGGGGAATCGGCACTGAAGCTTTCTTT. The full variable domain, in which reference TRBV7-2 and TRBJ1-1 provide the parts outside the CDR3, is GAGVSQSPSNKVTEKGKDVELRCDPISGHTALYWYRQSLGQGLEFLIYFQGNSAPDKSGLPSDRFSAERTGGSVSTLTIQRTQQEDSAVYLCASSLRGIGTEAFFGQGTRLTVV.

The J gene is TRBJ1-5, the V gene TRBV20-1; 9 bases are shared with TRBD1. This CDR3 comprises 14 residues. J gave up 4 bases and V 5 bases, and 6 bases lay outside the gene matches. Germline CDR1 reads DFQATT; CDR2 reads SNEGSKA (reference sequence). Here the CDR3 reads CSALQGAQNQPQHF. The CDR3 nucleotides read TGCAGTGCTTTACAGGGGGCGCAAAATCAGCCCCAGCATTTT.

The chain links TRBV6-1 to TRBJ1-5; D uncertain. The V and J ends lost 2 bases and 3 bases respectively, with 11 bases between them. The germline V gene has CDR1 MNHNS and CDR2 SASEGT. The CDR3 loop spans 15 amino acids. The CDR3 loop is CASSELSNTNQPQHF. DNA of the CDR3: TGTGCCAGCAGTGAACTTTCTAATACCAATCAGCCCCAGCATTTT.

This clonotype was detected ten times or more. This rearrangement joins TRBV29-1 to TRBJ2-5; D is undetermined. Germline V lookup: CDR1 SQVTM, CDR2 ANQGSEA. There are 12 residues in the CDR3. Trimming shortened V by 1 base and J by 1 base, and 4 bases separated the two germline ends. As DNA, the CDR3 is TGCAGCGTTGAAGCAGTCCAAGAGACCCAGTACTTC. Its protein is CSVEAVQETQYF.

This clonotype was seen a few times. The chain is built from TRBV29-1 and TRBJ1-1, with 7 positions matching TRBD1. Germline CDR1 and CDR2: SQVTM and ANQGSEA. Trimming cost V 4 bases and J 4 bases; bases outside gene matches: 3. The CDR3 loop spans 12 amino acids. The CDR3 nucleotides read TGCAGCGTTGGTCAGGGGGTCACTGAAGCTTTCTTT. Protein: CSVGQGVTEAFF.

In its sample, this clonotype was seen a few times. This chain joins TRBV6-5 and TRBJ1-1; no definite D call. The germline V and J ends were trimmed by 1 base and 3 bases, with 9 bases remaining between them. CDR1 is MNHEY and CDR2 is SVGAGI in the germline V gene. The CDR3 contains 14 residues. The DNA for the CDR3 is TGTGCCAGCAGTTACTGGGTGGGCTACACTGAAGCTTTCTTT. Residues: CASSYWVGYTEAFF.

Comments on this clonotype: A much bigger clone sits one base away, suggesting this may be a read error. The gene calls are TRBV24-1 and TRBJ2-1, with D perhaps TRBD2 (5 bases). Matching the DNA end better, TRBJ2-7 makes the J call doubtful. The CDR3 is 16 amino acids. The germline V gene encodes CDR1 KGHDR and CDR2 SFDVKD. DNA for the CDR3: TGTGCCACCAGTGACCCACCCCGGACTCGTTACAATGAGCAGTACTTC. This gives the protein CATSDPPRTRYNEQYF.

V and J are TRBV20-1 and TRBJ1-1; no firm D call. There are 10 residues in the CDR3. The V end was cut by 6 bases, the J end by 4 bases, with 6 bases between. Germline V CDR1 and CDR2: DFQATT, SNEGSKA (reference sequence). The CDR3 here is CSAGSTEAFF. For the CDR3, the DNA is TGCAGTGCCGGGAGCACTGAAGCTTTCTTT.